The entry below gives a single T cell receptor beta chain sequence along with its context. The sample comes from a study of molecular identifiers for immune sequencing clone quantification. MiXCR was run by TCRdb on the PCR reads, yielding one entry per CDR3 protein. The table has hundreds of thousands of distinct CDR3 sequences, 25% seen once. Germline V gene lookup returns CDR1 MNHEY and CDR2 SMNVEV (reference sequence). The CDR3 spans 17 residues. Losses at the gene ends were 5 bases for V and 0 bases for J; bases not matched to a gene: 6. Specimen: naive CD8+ T cells from blood, with Jurkat cell RNA spiked in. As to subset: FACS-sorted CD8+CD4-CCR7+CD45RA+ naive T cells. This rearrangement joins TRBV27 to TRBJ2-3, with TRBD2 matching over 12 bases. The clonotype originates from a human donor in good health. Some libraries in this study had Jurkat cell RNA spiked in. The CDR3 coding sequence is TGTGCCAGCAGTCCCATCGGGACTAGCGGGAGCACAGATACGCAGTATTTT. It translates to CASSPIGTSGSTDTQYF.